One sample yielded the 7 T cell receptor beta chains listed below, sequenced in a study of T cell changes during pregnancy in multiple sclerosis. TCRdb's table, derived via immunoSEQ multiplex PCR, lists solely in-frame clones and lacks some. The sample yields under 70,000 clones, over 80% seen once. The sequencing used peripheral blood, collected in the third trimester of pregnancy. The receptors here all came from a female donor in good health, enrolled as a control in a pregnancy study.

The chain carries TRBV30 and TRBJ2-1, with 7 bases matching TRBD2. The trim removed 5 bases at V and 0 bases at J, leaving 7 bases unmatched. In germline, CDR1 is GTSNPN, CDR2 SVGIG (reference sequence). The CDR3 is made up of 15 amino acids. CDR3 region: CAWERGIHSYNEQFF. The CDR3 DNA reads TGTGCCTGGGAGCGGGGCATACACTCCTACAATGAGCAGTTCTTC. The variable domain in full, completed from reference TRBV30 and TRBJ2-1, reads SQTIHQWPATLVQPVGSPLSLECTVEGTSNPNLYWYRQAAGRGLQLLFYSVGIGQISSEVPQNLSASRPQDRQFILSSKKLLLSDSGFYLCAWERGIHSYNEQFFGPGTRLTVL.

The chain carries TRBV7-9 and TRBJ2-6; 9 nucleotides match TRBD1. This CDR3 is 19 amino acids long. Germline-derived CDR1 and CDR2 are SEHNR and FQNEAQ (reference sequence). Losses at the gene ends were 5 bases for V and 0 bases for J; bases not matched to a gene: 11. In DNA form, the CDR3 reads TGTGCCAGCAGCAATAGGGGACAGGGCTCCCCCTCTGGGGCCAACGTCCTGACTTTC. Its protein product is CASSNRGQGSPSGANVLTF.

This clone was picked up one time. This chain links TRBV11-2 with TRBJ2-1; TRBD2 aligns across 13 bases. J was trimmed by 2 bases and V by 7 bases; bases with no gene match: 8. This CDR3 has 17 residues. Germline V gene lookup returns CDR1 SGHAT and CDR2 FQNNGV. In DNA, the CDR3 is TGTGCCAGCAACTTCGGGACTAGCGGGACGACCTACAATGAGCAGTTCTTC. As protein: CASNFGTSGTTYNEQFF.

The chain couples TRBV6-1 to TRBJ1-1, with 9 bases that match TRBD1. CDR3 length: 15 residues. The ends lost 4 bases at V and 6 bases at J; junction bases unmatched: 9. Germline loops: CDR1 MNHNS, CDR2 SASEGT. The DNA of the CDR3 is TGTGCCAGCAGTGTTAAACAGGGGGCTGGGGCTGAAGCTTTCTTT. This translates into CASSVKQGAGAEAFF.

The chain uses TRBV5-1 and TRBJ1-1, with a tentative D call TRBD1 (5 bases). Per germline, CDR1 SGHRS and CDR2 YFSETQ. The CDR3 sequence is 14 residues long. V was clipped by 2 bases and J by 4 bases, with 12 bases between them. The CDR3 nucleotides read TGCGCCAGCAGCTTATCGGGGGGTGGCACTGAAGCTTTCTTT. This translates into CASSLSGGGTEAFF.

This chain links TRBV19 with TRBJ2-7, with 7 bases identical to TRBD1. Unmatched junction bases numbered 3, after V lost 4 bases and J lost 0 bases. This CDR3 region has 14 residues. CDR1 is LNHDA and CDR2 is SQIVND in the germline V gene (reference sequence). For the CDR3, the DNA is TGTGCCAGTAGTAGGACAGGCGACTCCTACGAGCAGTACTTC. Translating it yields CASSRTGDSYEQYF. The whole variable domain, remainder taken from reference TRBV19 and TRBJ2-7, is DGGITQSPKYLFRKEGQNVTLSCEQNLNHDAMYWYRQDPGQGLRLIYYSQIVNDFQKGDIAEGYSVSREKKESFPLTVTSAQKNPTAFYLCASSRTGDSYEQYFGPGTRLTVT.

The chain recombines TRBV6-5 with TRBJ1-2; 7 bases fit TRBD1. Germline lookup yields CDR1 MNHEY and CDR2 SVGAGI. J lost 4 bases, V lost 2 bases, and 7 bases had no gene match. CDR3 length: 15 residues. Here the CDR3 DNA reads TGTGCCAGCAGTTACCTGACAGGGTTTACCTATGGCTACACCTTC. It translates to CASSYLTGFTYGYTF.